These T cell receptor beta chains were read from a single sample in a study of blood T cells in healthy people across ages. TCRdb reprocessed the 5' RACE reads with MiXCR, giving one entry per CDR3 protein. The sample records about 780,000 distinct CDR3 sequences, 35% to 60% being singletons. Sequenced sample: blood. These receptors were collected from a man older than 75 in good health. Both conserved end residues are part of each CDR3. The order of the fields is clone size, V gene, CDR3 protein. The listing skips clone size in some rows; elsewhere it reads once, few, many or a size class.

abundance: .; v_gene: TRBV4-3; CDR3aa: CASRQESGRGGYTF
abundance: .; v_gene: TRBV7-3; CDR3aa: CASSLGLAGMADTQYF
abundance: few; v_gene: TRBV28; CDR3aa: CASSRRGLAGGRNEQFF
abundance: few; v_gene: TRBV9; CDR3aa: CASSPGDRSGANVLTF
abundance: .; v_gene: TRBV5-6; CDR3aa: CASSYGLAGAGVQEAQYF
abundance: .; v_gene: TRBV20-1; CDR3aa: CSARGALAGLADTQYF
abundance: few; v_gene: TRBV12-3/TRBV12-4; CDR3aa: CASRGTGEVYGYTF
abundance: .; v_gene: TRBV4-1; CDR3aa: CASSQVFVSGGKGYGYTF
abundance: few; v_gene: TRBV20-1; CDR3aa: CSARQGGDPYNEQFF
abundance: .; v_gene: TRBV7-2; CDR3aa: CASSKGRINTGELFF
abundance: few; v_gene: TRBV2; CDR3aa: CASTRLAGPRGETQYF
abundance: .; v_gene: TRBV20-1; CDR3aa: CSAAGRPGQPQHF
abundance: .; v_gene: TRBV20-1; CDR3aa: CSAQGAKNIQYF
abundance: many; v_gene: TRBV7-2; CDR3aa: CASSEMGTRTYEQYF
abundance: .; v_gene: TRBV6-6; CDR3aa: CASTKGQGQPSYEQFF
abundance: .; v_gene: TRBV29-1; CDR3aa: CSVLWGTYNEQFF
abundance: .; v_gene: TRBV30; CDR3aa: CAWSAGLDGEQFF
abundance: few; v_gene: TRBV14; CDR3aa: CASSPRLAGGGYEQFF
abundance: few; v_gene: TRBV28; CDR3aa: CASSLAAGGLYEQYF
abundance: .; v_gene: TRBV20-1; CDR3aa: CSASDSAGWSNQPQHF
abundance: few; v_gene: TRBV5-5; CDR3aa: CASSYAGTSGQQYF
abundance: .; v_gene: TRBV9; CDR3aa: CASSVEGIAYEQYF
abundance: few; v_gene: TRBV4-2; CDR3aa: CASSQDSSGSFYETQYF
abundance: .; v_gene: TRBV11-2; CDR3aa: CAGSLSYEQYF
abundance: .; v_gene: TRBV29-1; CDR3aa: CSVGWTGMNTEAFF
abundance: many; v_gene: TRBV10-3; CDR3aa: CAISESSTQETQYF
abundance: .; v_gene: TRBV18; CDR3aa: CASSTTGTGTGNTEAFF
abundance: .; v_gene: TRBV4-2; CDR3aa: CASSQGDRGIEKLFF